This TCR beta chain was sequenced in a study of blood T cell repertoires in COVID-19. Study as a whole: PBMCs, B-cell-depleted T cells, or T cells were the source of the cDNA or gDNA that made up the material.

Trimming at V came to 5 bases and at J to 1 base, leaving 4 bases not matched to a gene. Germline V gene lookup returns CDR1 PRHDT and CDR2 FYEKMQ (reference sequence). The CDR3 is 15 residues long. The table came from immunoSEQ multiplex PCR; TCRdb's copy has only in-frame clones and leaves some out. The table shows 35,000 to 50,000 clones, with approximately 70% occurring only once. The specimen sequenced was peripheral blood. The receptor comes from a man older than 75 with acute or convalescent COVID-19. The chain links TRBV13 to TRBJ2-7; TRBD2 aligns across 11 bases. CDR3 protein: CASSHWTSGSYEQYF. The CDR3, as DNA: TGTGCCAGCAGCCATTGGACTAGCGGGTCCTACGAGCAGTACTTC.